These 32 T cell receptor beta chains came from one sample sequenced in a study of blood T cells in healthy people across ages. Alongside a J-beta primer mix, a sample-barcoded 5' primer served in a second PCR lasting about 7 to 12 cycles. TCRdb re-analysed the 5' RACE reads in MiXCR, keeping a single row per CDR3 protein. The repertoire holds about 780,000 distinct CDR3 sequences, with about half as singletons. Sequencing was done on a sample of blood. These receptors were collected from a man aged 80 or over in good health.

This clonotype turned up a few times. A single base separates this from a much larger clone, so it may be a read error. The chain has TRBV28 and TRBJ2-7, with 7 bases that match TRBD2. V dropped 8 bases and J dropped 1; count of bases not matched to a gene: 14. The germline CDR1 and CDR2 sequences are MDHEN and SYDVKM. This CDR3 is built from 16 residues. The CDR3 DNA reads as TGTGCCAGCTCCACCGTGGGGGGGGAGGGATCCTACGAGCAGTACTTC. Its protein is CASSTVGGEGSYEQYF.

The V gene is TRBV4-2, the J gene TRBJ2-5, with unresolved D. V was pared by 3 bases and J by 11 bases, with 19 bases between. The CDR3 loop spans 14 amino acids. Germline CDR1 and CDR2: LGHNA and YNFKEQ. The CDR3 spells CASSHTDHLNEQYF. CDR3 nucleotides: TGTGCCAGCAGCCACACCGACCACTTGAATGAGCAGTACTTC.

CDR3 nucleotide sequence: TGTGCCAGCAGCTTAGCTGTGGGGATCACCGGGGAGCTGTTTTTT. It specifies CASSLAVGITGELFF. The chain joins TRBV7-9 to TRBJ2-2; no reliable D call. CDR1 is SEHNR, CDR2 FQNEAQ, per germline (reference sequence). The CDR3 runs 15 residues. Trimming stripped 0 bases from V and 4 bases from J, with 9 bases between.

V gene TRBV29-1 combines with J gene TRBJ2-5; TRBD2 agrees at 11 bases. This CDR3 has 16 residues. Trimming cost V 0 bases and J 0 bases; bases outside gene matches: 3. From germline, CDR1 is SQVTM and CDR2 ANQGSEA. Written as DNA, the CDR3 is TGCAGCGTTGAAGAGGGACTAGCGGAGCACCAAGAGACCCAGTACTTC. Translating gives CSVEEGLAEHQETQYF.

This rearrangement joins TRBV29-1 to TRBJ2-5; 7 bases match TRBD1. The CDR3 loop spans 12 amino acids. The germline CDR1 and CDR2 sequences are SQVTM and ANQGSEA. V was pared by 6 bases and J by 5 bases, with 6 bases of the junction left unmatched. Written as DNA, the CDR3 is TGCAGCGTGTCGGGACAGTCGGAGACCCAGTACTTC. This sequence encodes CSVSGQSETQYF.

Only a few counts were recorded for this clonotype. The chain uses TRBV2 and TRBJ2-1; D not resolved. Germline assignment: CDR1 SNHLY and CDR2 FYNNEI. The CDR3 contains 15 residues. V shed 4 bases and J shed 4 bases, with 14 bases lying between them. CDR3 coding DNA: TGTGCCAGCAGTGGAGAAAGGCTAATGTACAATGAGCAGTTCTTC. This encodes CASSGERLMYNEQFF.

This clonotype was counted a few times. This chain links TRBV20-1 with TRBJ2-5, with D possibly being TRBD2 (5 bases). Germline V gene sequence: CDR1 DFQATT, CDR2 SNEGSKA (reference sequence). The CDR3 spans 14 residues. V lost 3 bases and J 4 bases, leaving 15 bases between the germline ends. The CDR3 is CSARVTRRGETQYF. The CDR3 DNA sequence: TGCAGTGCTAGGGTCACGCGCCGGGGAGAGACCCAGTACTTC.

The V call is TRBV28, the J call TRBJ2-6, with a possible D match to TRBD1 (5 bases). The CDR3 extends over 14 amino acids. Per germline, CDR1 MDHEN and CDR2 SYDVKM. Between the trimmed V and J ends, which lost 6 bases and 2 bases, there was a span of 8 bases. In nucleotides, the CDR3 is TGTGCCAGCAGGGGCAGGGCTGGGGCCAACGTCCTGACTTTC. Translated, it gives CASRGRAGANVLTF.

CDR3 nucleotide sequence: TGTGCCAGCAGATTCGACAGGGGGCAAGAGCAGTACTTC. Translated: CASRFDRGQEQYF. The chain employs TRBV7-9 and TRBJ2-7; 10 nucleotides match TRBD1. The J segment lost 7 bases and the V segment lost 6 bases, leaving 6 bases of the junction unmatched. Germline V gene sequence: CDR1 SEHNR, CDR2 FQNEAQ (reference sequence). The CDR3 is made up of 13 amino acids.

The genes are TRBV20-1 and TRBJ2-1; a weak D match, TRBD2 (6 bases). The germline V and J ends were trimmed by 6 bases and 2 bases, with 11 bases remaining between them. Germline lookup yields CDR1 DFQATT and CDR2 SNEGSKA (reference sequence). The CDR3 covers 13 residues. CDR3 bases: TGCAGTGCCTTAGCGGATCCCTACAATGAGCAGTTCTTC. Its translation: CSALADPYNEQFF.

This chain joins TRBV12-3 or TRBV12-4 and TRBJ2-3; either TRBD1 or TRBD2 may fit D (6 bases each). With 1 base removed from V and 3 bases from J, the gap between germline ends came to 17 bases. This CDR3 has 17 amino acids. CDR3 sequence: CASSLGGSRGATDTQYF. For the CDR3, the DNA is TGTGCCAGCAGTTTAGGGGGTTCGAGGGGGGCAACAGATACGCAGTATTTT.

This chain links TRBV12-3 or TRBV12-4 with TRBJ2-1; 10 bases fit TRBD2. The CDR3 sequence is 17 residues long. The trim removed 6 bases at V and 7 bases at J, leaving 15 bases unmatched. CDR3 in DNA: TGTGCCAGCAGAGCTACAACTAGCGGGGCCCCGTGGAATGAGCAGTTCTTC. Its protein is CASRATTSGAPWNEQFF.

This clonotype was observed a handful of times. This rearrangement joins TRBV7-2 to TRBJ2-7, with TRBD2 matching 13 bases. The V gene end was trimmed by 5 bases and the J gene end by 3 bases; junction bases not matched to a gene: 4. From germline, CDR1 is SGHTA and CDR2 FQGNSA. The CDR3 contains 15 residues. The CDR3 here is CASSRGLAGHYEQYF. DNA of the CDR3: TGTGCCAGCAGCCGGGGACTAGCGGGACACTACGAGCAGTACTTC.

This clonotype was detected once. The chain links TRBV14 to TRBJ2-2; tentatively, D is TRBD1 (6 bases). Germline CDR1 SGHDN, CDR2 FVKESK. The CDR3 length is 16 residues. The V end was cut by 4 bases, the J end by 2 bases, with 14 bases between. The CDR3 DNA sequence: TGTGCCAGCAGCCGAAGGGCAGGGGTAAACACCGGGGAGCTGTTTTTT. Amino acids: CASSRRAGVNTGELFF.

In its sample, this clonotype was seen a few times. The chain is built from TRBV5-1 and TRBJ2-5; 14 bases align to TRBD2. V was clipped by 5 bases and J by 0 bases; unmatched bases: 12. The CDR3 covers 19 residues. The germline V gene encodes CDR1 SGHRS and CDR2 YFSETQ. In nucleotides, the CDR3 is TGCGCCAGCAGGGAAGGACTAGCGGGAGGACATCAGTACCAAGAGACCCAGTACTTC. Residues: CASREGLAGGHQYQETQYF. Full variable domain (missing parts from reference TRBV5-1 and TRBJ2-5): KAGVTQTPRYLIKTRGQQVTLSCSPISGHRSVSWYQQTPGQGLQFLFEYFSETQRNKGNFPGRFSGRQFSNSRSEMNVSTLELGDSALYLCASREGLAGGHQYQETQYFGPGTRLLVL.

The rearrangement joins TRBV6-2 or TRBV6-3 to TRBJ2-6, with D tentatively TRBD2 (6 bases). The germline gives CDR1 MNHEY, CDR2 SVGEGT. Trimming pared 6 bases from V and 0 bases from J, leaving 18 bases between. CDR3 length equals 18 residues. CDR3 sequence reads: CASRPVTSPSSGANVLTF. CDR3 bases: TGTGCCAGCAGGCCCGTGACTAGTCCTAGCTCTGGGGCCAACGTCCTGACTTTC.

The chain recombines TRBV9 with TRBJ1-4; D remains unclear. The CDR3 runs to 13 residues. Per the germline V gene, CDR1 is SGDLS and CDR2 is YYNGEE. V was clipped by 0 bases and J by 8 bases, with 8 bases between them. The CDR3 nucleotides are TGTGCCAGCAGCGTAGGACCGGTGGAAAAACTGTTTTTT. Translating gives CASSVGPVEKLFF.

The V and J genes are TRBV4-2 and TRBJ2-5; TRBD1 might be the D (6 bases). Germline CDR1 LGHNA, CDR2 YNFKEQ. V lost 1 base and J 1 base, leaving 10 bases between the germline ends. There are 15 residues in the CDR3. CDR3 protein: CASSQVDSLQETQYF. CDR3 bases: TGTGCCAGCAGCCAAGTGGACAGCCTCCAAGAGACCCAGTACTTC.

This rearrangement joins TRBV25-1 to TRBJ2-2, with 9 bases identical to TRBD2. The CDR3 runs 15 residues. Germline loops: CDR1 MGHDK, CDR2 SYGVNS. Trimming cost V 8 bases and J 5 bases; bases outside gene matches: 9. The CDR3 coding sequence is TGTGCCAGCGAGGCGGCGGGAGGGCCTACCGGGGAGCTGTTTTTT. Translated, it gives CASEAAGGPTGELFF.

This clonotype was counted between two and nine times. CDR3 nucleotide sequence: TGCAGTGCCCCCGGACTAGCGGGGAGGGATGAGCAGTTCTTC. This codes for CSAPGLAGRDEQFF. This chain joins TRBV20-1 and TRBJ2-1, with 12 bases matching TRBD2. CDR3 length: 14 amino acids. V gave up 6 bases and J gave up 8 bases; unmatched junction bases: 8. CDR1 is DFQATT, CDR2 SNEGSKA, per germline (reference sequence).

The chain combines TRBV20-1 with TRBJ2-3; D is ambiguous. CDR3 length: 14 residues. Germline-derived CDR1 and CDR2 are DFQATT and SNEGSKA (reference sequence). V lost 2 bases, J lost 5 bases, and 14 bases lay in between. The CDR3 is CSARPLSRRDTQYF. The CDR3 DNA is TGCAGTGCTAGACCTCTTTCTCGGCGAGATACGCAGTATTTT.

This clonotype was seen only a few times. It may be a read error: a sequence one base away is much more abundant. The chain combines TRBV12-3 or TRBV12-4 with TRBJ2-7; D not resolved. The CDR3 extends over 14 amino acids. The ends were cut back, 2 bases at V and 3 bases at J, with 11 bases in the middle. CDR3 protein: CASSLRVTNYEQYF. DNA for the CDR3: TGTGCCAGCAGTTTAAGAGTGACGAACTACGAGCAGTACTTC.

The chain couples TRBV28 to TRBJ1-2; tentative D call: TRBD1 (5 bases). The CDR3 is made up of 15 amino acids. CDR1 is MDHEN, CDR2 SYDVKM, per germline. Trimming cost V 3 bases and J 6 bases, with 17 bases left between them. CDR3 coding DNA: TGTGCCAGCAGTTTTCGGATAAGCGGGACCAATGGCTACACCTTC. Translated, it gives CASSFRISGTNGYTF.

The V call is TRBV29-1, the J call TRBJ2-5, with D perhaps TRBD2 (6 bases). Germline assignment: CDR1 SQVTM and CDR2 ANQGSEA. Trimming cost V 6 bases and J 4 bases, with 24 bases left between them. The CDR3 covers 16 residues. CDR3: CSVFSGPPRAGETQYF. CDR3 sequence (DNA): TGCAGCGTCTTTAGCGGACCACCTAGGGCGGGAGAGACCCAGTACTTC.

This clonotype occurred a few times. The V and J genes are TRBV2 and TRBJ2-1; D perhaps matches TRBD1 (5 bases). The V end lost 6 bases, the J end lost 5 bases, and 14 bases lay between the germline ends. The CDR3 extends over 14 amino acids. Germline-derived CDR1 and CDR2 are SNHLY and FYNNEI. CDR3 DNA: TGTGCCAGCAGCTCCTTGGGGCGGAACAATGAGCAGTTCTTC. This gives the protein CASSSLGRNNEQFF. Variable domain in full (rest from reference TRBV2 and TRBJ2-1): EPEVTQTPSHQVTQMGQEVILRCVPISNHLYFYWYRQILGQKVEFLVSFYNNEISEKSEIFDDQFSVERPDGSNFTLKIRSTKLEDSAMYFCASSSLGRNNEQFFGPGTRLTVL.

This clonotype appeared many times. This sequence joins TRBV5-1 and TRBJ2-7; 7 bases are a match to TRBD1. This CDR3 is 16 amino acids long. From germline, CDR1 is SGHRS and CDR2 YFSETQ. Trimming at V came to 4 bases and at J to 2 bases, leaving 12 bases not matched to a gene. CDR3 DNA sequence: TGCGCCAGCAGCAAACCCGAGGGGGCAGGACCCTACGAGCAGTACTTC. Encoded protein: CASSKPEGAGPYEQYF. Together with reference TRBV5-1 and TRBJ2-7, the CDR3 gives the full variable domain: KAGVTQTPRYLIKTRGQQVTLSCSPISGHRSVSWYQQTPGQGLQFLFEYFSETQRNKGNFPGRFSGRQFSNSRSEMNVSTLELGDSALYLCASSKPEGAGPYEQYFGPGTRLTVT.

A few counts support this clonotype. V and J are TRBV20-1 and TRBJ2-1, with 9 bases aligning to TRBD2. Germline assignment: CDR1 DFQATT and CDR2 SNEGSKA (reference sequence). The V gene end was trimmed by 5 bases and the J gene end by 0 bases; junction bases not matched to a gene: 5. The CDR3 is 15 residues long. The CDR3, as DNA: TGCAGTGCTCGAATTAGCGGGAGCTCCTACAATGAGCAGTTCTTC. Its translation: CSARISGSSYNEQFF.

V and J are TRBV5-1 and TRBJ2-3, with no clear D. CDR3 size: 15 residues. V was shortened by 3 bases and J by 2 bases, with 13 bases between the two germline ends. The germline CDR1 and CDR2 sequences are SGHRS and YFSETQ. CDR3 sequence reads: CASSSLWGSTDTQYF. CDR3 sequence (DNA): TGCGCCAGCAGCTCCTTATGGGGATCCACAGATACGCAGTATTTT.

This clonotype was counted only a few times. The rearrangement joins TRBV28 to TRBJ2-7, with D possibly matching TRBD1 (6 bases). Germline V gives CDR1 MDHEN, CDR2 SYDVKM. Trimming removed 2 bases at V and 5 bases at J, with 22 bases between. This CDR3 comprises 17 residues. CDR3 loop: CASSLTSAGEWRNEQYF. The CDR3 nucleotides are TGTGCCAGCAGTTTAACATCGGCAGGGGAATGGAGAAACGAGCAGTACTTC.

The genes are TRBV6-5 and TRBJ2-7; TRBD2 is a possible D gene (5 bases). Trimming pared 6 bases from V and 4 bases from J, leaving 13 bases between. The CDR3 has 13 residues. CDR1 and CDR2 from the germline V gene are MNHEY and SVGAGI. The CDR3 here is CASRDPGRYEQYF. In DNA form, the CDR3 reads TGTGCCAGCAGAGATCCGGGAAGATACGAGCAGTACTTC.

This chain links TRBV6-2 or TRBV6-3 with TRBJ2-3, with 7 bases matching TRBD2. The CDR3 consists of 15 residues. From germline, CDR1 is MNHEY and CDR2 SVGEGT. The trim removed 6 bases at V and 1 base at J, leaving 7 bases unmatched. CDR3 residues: CASRESGARTDTQYF. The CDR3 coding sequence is TGTGCCAGCAGAGAAAGCGGGGCGCGCACAGATACGCAGTATTTT.

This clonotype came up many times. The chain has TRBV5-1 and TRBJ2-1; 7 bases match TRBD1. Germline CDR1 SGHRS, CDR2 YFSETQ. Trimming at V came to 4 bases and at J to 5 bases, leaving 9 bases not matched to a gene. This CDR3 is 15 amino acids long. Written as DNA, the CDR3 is TGCGCCAGCAGCCCTGAGACAGGGAGACACAATGAGCAGTTCTTC. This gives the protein CASSPETGRHNEQFF.